The following is a T cell receptor beta chain sequence with its context. Sequenced by immunoSEQ multiplex PCR; TCRdb stores in-frame clones only, minus some. Of 110,000 to 150,000 clones in the sample, roughly 79% were seen once. The CDR3 extends over 17 amino acids. Germline values: CDR1 MGHRA, CDR2 YSYEKL. Trimming cost V 6 bases and J 0 bases; bases outside gene matches: 6. The data were taken from a study of blood T cell repertoires in COVID-19. The V gene is TRBV4-1, the J gene TRBJ2-2; 11 bases align to TRBD2. Material for sequencing was peripheral blood. The clonotype was recovered from a human donor in a cohort sampled during active COVID-19. The CDR3 sequence is CASSPASGRTNTGELFF. The CDR3 nucleotides are TGCGCCAGCAGTCCCGCTAGCGGGAGGACGAACACCGGGGAGCTGTTTTTT.